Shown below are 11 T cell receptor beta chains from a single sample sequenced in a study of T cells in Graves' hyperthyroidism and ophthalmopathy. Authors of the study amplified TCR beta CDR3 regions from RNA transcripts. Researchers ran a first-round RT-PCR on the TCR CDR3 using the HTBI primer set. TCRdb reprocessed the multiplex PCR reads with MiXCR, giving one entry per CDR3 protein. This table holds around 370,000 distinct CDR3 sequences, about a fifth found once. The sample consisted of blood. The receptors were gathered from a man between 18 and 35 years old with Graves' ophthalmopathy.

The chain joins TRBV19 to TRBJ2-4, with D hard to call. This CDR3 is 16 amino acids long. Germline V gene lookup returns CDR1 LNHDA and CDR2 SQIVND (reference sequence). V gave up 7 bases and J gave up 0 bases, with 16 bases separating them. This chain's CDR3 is CASTQTSALAKNIQYF. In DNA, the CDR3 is TGTGCCAGTACCCAGACATCAGCGCTAGCCAAAAACATTCAGTACTTC.

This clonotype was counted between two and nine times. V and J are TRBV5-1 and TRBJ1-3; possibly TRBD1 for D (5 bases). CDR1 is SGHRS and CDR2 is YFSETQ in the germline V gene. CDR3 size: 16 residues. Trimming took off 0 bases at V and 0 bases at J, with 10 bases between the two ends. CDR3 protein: CASSLAGALSGNTIYF. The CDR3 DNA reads TGCGCCAGCAGCTTGGCTGGGGCCCTCTCTGGAAACACCATATATTTT. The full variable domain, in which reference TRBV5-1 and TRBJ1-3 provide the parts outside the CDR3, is KAGVTQTPRYLIKTRGQQVTLSCSPISGHRSVSWYQQTPGQGLQFLFEYFSETQRNKGNFPGRFSGRQFSNSRSEMNVSTLELGDSALYLCASSLAGALSGNTIYFGEGSWLTVV.

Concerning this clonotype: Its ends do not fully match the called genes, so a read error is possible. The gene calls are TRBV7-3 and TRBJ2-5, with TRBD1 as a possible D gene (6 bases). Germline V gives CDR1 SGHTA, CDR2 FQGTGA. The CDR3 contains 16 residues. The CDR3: CASSLTGTGNHETQYF. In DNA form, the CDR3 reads TGTGCCAGCAGCTTAACTGGTACAGGGAACCACGAGACCCAGTACTTC.

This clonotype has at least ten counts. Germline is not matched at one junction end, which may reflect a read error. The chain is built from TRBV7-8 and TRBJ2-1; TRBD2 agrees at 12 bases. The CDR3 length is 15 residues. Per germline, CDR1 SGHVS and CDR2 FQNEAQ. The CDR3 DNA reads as TGTGCCAGCAGCCTAGCGGGGGGGATTTACAATGAGCAGTTCTTC. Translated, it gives CASSLAGGIYNEQFF. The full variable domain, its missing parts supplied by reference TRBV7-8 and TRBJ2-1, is GAGVSQSPRYKVAKRGQDVALRCDPISGHVSLFWYQQALGQGPEFLTYFQNEAQLDKSGLPSDRFFAERPEGSVSTLKIQRTQQEDSAVYLCASSLAGGIYNEQFFGPGTRLTVL.

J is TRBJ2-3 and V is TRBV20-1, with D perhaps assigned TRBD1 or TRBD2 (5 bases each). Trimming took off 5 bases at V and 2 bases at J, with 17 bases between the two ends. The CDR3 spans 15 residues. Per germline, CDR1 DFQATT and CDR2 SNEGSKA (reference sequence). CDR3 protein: CSAGTNSWVTDTQYF. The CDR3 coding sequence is TGCAGTGCTGGGACCAACAGCTGGGTCACAGATACGCAGTATTTT.

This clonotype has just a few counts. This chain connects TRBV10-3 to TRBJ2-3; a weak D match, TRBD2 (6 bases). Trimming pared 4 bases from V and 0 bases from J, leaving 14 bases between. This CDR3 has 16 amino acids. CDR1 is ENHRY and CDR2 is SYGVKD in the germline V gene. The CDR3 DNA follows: TGTGCCATCAGTGGAGCTCGGGGGTCTAGCACAGATACGCAGTATTTT. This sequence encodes CAISGARGSSTDTQYF.

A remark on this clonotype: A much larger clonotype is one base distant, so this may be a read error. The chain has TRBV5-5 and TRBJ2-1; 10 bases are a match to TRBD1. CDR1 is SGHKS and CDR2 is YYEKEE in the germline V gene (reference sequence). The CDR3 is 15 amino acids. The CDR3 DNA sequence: TGTGCCAGCAGCTCGACAGGGGGCTCTTACAATAAGCAGTTCTTC. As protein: CASSSTGGSYNKQFF. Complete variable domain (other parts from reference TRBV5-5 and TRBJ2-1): DAGVTQSPTHLIKTRGQQVTLRCSPISGHKSVSWYQQVLGQGPQFIFQYYEKEERGRGNFPDRFSARQFPNYSSELNVNALLLGDSALYLCASSSTGGSYNKQFFGPGTRLTVL.

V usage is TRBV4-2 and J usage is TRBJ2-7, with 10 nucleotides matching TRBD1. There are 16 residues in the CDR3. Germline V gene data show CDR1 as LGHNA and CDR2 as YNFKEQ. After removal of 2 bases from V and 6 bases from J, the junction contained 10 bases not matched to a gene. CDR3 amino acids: CASSQTLGTGESEQYF. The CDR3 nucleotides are TGTGCCAGCAGCCAAACGTTAGGGACAGGGGAAAGCGAGCAGTACTTC.

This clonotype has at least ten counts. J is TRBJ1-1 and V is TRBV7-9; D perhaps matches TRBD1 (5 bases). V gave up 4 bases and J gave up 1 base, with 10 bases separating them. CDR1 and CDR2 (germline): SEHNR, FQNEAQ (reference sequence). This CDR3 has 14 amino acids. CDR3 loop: CASSSQDKNTEAFF. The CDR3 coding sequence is TGTGCCAGCAGCTCCCAGGACAAGAACACTGAAGCTTTCTTT.

DNA for the CDR3: TGTGCCAGCAGACTGTACTCTGGAAACACCATATATTTT. Translated, it gives CASRLYSGNTIYF. The chain employs TRBV28 and TRBJ1-3, with D uncertain. The germline CDR1 and CDR2 sequences are MDHEN and SYDVKM. Deletions cut 6 bases from V and 0 bases from J, with 6 bases between. The CDR3 contains 13 residues.

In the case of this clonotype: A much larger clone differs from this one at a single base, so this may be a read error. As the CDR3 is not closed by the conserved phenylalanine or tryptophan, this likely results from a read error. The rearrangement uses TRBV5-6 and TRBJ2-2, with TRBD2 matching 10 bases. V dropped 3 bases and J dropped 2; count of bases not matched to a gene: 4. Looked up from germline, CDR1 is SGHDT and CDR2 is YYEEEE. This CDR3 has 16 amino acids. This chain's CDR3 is CASSSGLAFNTGELFL. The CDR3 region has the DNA TGTGCCAGCAGCTCGGGACTAGCGTTCAACACCGGGGAGCTGTTTCTT.